These T cell receptor beta chains were read from a single sample in a study of cytomegalovirus exposure and HLA in healthy donors. Repertoires were generated with immunoSEQ multiplex PCR, while TCRdb's copy carries only in-frame clones and drops some. Of more than 90,000 clones in the sample, approximately 80% were seen once. Sequencing was done on a sample of PBMCs. These receptors originate from a woman in her 30s in good health and CMV-seronegative. The CDR3 runs from the conserved cysteine through the conserved F or W. Fields, in order: D gene, clone size, J gene, V gene, CDR3 protein, CDR3 DNA. D genes are given only for firm matches. The size entry is marked missing in some rows and otherwise reads once, few, many or a size class.

D: TRBD1; size: once; J: TRBJ1-4; V: TRBV7-2; CDR3: CASSGRGPVANEKLFF; DNA: TGTGCCAGCAGCGGCAGGGGGCCGGTGGCTAATGAAAAACTGTTTTTT
D: NA; size: NA; J: TRBJ1-1; V: TRBV4-1; CDR3: CASSQGLGGENTEAFF; DNA: TGCGCCAGCAGCCAAGGCCTGGGAGGGGAAAATACTGAAGCTTTCTTT
D: TRBD1; size: NA; J: TRBJ1-1; V: TRBV4-3; CDR3: CASSPAAGRGSEAFF; DNA: TGCGCCAGCAGCCCCGCCGCCGGCAGGGGGTCTGAAGCTTTCTTT
D: NA; size: NA; J: TRBJ2-1; V: TRBV29-1; CDR3: CSVVEQGINNEQFF; DNA: TGCAGCGTTGTGGAGCAGGGGATCAACAATGAGCAGTTCTTC
D: TRBD2; size: few; J: TRBJ2-2; V: TRBV9; CDR3: CASSPYVTSGGDGELFF; DNA: TGTGCCAGCAGCCCATACGTGACTAGCGGGGGAGACGGGGAGCTGTTTTTT
D: TRBD1; size: once; J: TRBJ1-1; V: TRBV5-1; CDR3: CASSGPGQKNTEAFF; DNA: TGCGCCAGCAGTGGACCGGGACAGAAGAACACTGAAGCTTTCTTT
D: NA; size: few; J: TRBJ1-6; V: TRBV18; CDR3: CASSLDGQQYNSPLHF; DNA: TGTGCCAGCTCACTAGATGGACAGCAATATAATTCACCCCTCCACTTT
D: TRBD1; size: once; J: TRBJ1-2; V: TRBV15; CDR3: CATSMRLLRTGSSDGYTF; DNA: TGTGCCACCAGCATGCGCCTCTTGCGGACAGGGTCTTCTGATGGCTACACCTTC
D: NA; size: NA; J: TRBJ1-5; V: TRBV6-4; CDR3: CASSDGTNQPQHF; DNA: TGTGCCAGCAGTGACGGGACAAATCAGCCCCAGCATTTT
D: NA; size: few; J: TRBJ2-2; V: TRBV5-8; CDR3: CASSLVAGSNTGELFF; DNA: TGTGCCAGCAGCTTGGTAGCAGGGTCGAACACCGGGGAGCTGTTTTTT
D: NA; size: NA; J: TRBJ2-5; V: TRBV30; CDR3: CAWSRDFTEGTQYF; DNA: TGTGCCTGGAGTCGGGACTTTACAGAGGGGACCCAGTACTTC
D: TRBD1; size: NA; J: TRBJ1-5; V: TRBV5-1; CDR3: CASSWGFGQGGNQPQHF; DNA: TGCGCCAGCAGCTGGGGCTTTGGGCAGGGGGGCAATCAGCCCCAGCATTTT
D: TRBD1; size: NA; J: TRBJ1-5; V: TRBV2; CDR3: CASRRTGGGSQPQHF; DNA: TGTGCCAGCAGGCGGACAGGGGGCGGGAGTCAGCCCCAGCATTTT
D: NA; size: NA; J: TRBJ2-4; V: TRBV11-3; CDR3: CASSITQGPGAIQYF; DNA: TGTGCCAGCAGCATAACACAGGGACCAGGGGCCATTCAGTACTTC
D: TRBD1; size: once; J: TRBJ1-2; V: TRBV7-9; CDR3: CASSLGTGDRSNYGYTF; DNA: TGTGCCAGCAGCTTAGGTACAGGGGATCGATCTAACTATGGCTACACCTTC
D: NA; size: few; J: TRBJ1-5; V: TRBV2; CDR3: CASSSLGKDYYNQPQHF; DNA: TGTGCCAGCAGTAGTTTAGGTAAAGACTACTATAATCAGCCCCAGCATTTT
D: NA; size: NA; J: TRBJ1-1; V: TRBV29-1; CDR3: CSAGGGFEMNTEAFF; DNA: TGCAGCGCCGGTGGAGGGTTCGAAATGAACACTGAAGCTTTCTTT
D: NA; size: NA; J: TRBJ2-1; V: TRBV5-6; CDR3: CASSLARRRGGGEQFF; DNA: TGTGCCAGCAGCTTGGCCAGGAGGAGGGGGGGTGGTGAGCAGTTCTTC
D: NA; size: few; J: TRBJ1-1; V: TRBV7-9; CDR3: CASSPSSQNTEAFF; DNA: TGTGCCAGCAGCCCCTCCAGTCAGAACACTGAAGCTTTCTTT
D: TRBD1; size: few; J: TRBJ1-1; V: TRBV9; CDR3: CASSGQGSVNTEAFF; DNA: TGTGCCAGCAGCGGACAGGGTTCAGTGAACACTGAAGCTTTCTTT
D: TRBD1; size: once; J: TRBJ1-2; V: TRBV9; CDR3: CASSARTGRSYGYTF; DNA: TGTGCCAGCAGCGCTCGGACAGGGAGGAGCTATGGCTACACCTTC
D: TRBD2; size: NA; J: TRBJ2-3; V: TRBV29-1; CDR3: CSVEVASGMVNTQYF; DNA: TGCAGCGTTGAGGTCGCTAGCGGGATGGTAAATACGCAGTATTTT
D: NA; size: NA; J: TRBJ2-1; V: TRBV27; CDR3: CASNTSSYNEQFF; DNA: TGTGCCAGCAATACGAGCTCCTACAATGAGCAGTTCTTC
D: NA; size: NA; J: TRBJ2-1; V: TRBV5-6; CDR3: CASSTPGRDEQFF; DNA: TGTGCCAGCAGCACCCCCGGGCGGGATGAGCAGTTCTTC
D: TRBD1; size: once; J: TRBJ1-5; V: TRBV2; CDR3: CASSSDRVREPQHF; DNA: TGTGCCAGCAGCTCCGACAGGGTGAGGGAGCCCCAGCATTTT
D: TRBD1; size: NA; J: TRBJ1-1; V: TRBV5-1; CDR3: CASSFGTVNTEAFF; DNA: TGCGCCAGCAGTTTCGGGACAGTGAACACTGAAGCTTTCTTT
D: NA; size: few; J: TRBJ2-1; V: TRBV6-5; CDR3: CASSVLDSNEQFF; DNA: TGTGCCAGCAGTGTCCTAGACAGCAATGAGCAGTTCTTC
D: NA; size: NA; J: TRBJ2-5; V: TRBV19; CDR3: CASSIATAAQETQYF; DNA: TGTGCCAGTAGTATAGCGACAGCAGCCCAAGAGACCCAGTACTTC
D: NA; size: few; J: TRBJ2-3; V: TRBV7-2; CDR3: CASSSQATPGADTQYF; DNA: TGTGCCAGCAGCTCACAGGCTACGCCTGGCGCAGATACGCAGTATTTT
D: NA; size: NA; J: TRBJ2-1; V: TRBV5-4; CDR3: CASSFPGSSEQFF; DNA: TGTGCCAGCAGCTTTCCGGGGAGCAGTGAGCAGTTCTTC
D: NA; size: NA; J: TRBJ1-1; V: TRBV9; CDR3: CASSVVEGLEAFF; DNA: TGTGCCAGCAGCGTAGTGGAGGGTTTAGAAGCTTTCTTT
D: NA; size: once; J: TRBJ2-7; V: TRBV5-6; CDR3: CASSLQRSNYEQYF; DNA: TGTGCCAGCAGCTTGCAGCGGTCCAACTACGAGCAGTACTTC
D: TRBD2; size: NA; J: TRBJ2-5; V: TRBV6-5; CDR3: CASSYSGTSGQETQYF; DNA: TGTGCCAGCAGTTACTCGGGGACTAGCGGCCAAGAGACCCAGTACTTC
D: TRBD2; size: few; J: TRBJ2-5; V: TRBV2; CDR3: CASRGLAGRKTQYF; DNA: TGTGCCAGCAGGGGGCTAGCGGGAAGGAAGACCCAGTACTTC
D: NA; size: NA; J: TRBJ1-2; V: TRBV6-5; CDR3: CASSYDRNYGYTF; DNA: TGTGCCAGCAGTTACGACAGAAACTATGGCTACACCTTC
D: TRBD1; size: NA; J: TRBJ1-1; V: TRBV27; CDR3: CASRRRGQGVNTEAFF; DNA: TGTGCCAGCAGGCGTCGCGGTCAGGGGGTGAACACTGAAGCTTTCTTT
D: TRBD1; size: NA; J: TRBJ1-2; V: TRBV5-1; CDR3: CASSQGGSGTANYGYTF; DNA: TGCGCCAGCAGCCAAGGGGGATCCGGGACAGCTAACTATGGCTACACCTTC
D: TRBD1; size: once; J: TRBJ1-3; V: TRBV15; CDR3: CATSIGGQGLYSGNTIYF; DNA: TGTGCCACCAGCATCGGAGGACAGGGGTTATACTCTGGAAACACCATATATTTT
D: NA; size: NA; J: TRBJ1-2; V: TRBV6-1; CDR3: CASSGLRGYTF; DNA: TGTGCCAGCAGTGGGCTAAGGGGATACACCTTC
D: NA; size: NA; J: TRBJ2-1; V: TRBV2; CDR3: CASSEMGLYNEQFF; DNA: TGTGCCAGCAGTGAGATGGGACTTTACAATGAGCAGTTCTTC
D: TRBD2; size: NA; J: TRBJ2-3; V: TRBV5-1; CDR3: CASSLISGRATDTQYF; DNA: TGCGCCAGCAGCTTGATTAGCGGGAGGGCCACAGATACGCAGTATTTT
D: TRBD2; size: NA; J: TRBJ2-1; V: TRBV30; CDR3: CAWDSGGAGEQFF; DNA: TGTGCCTGGGATAGCGGGGGGGCCGGTGAGCAGTTCTTC